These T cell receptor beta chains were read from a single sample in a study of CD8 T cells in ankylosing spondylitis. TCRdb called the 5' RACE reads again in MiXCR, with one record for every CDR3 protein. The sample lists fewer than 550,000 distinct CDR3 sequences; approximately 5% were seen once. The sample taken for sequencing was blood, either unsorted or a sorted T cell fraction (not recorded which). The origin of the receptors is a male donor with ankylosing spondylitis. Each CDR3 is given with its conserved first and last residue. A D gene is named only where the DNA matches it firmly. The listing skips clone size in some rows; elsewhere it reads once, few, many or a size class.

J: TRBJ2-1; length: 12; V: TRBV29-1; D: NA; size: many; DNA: TGCAGCGTCCTTAGGCCCGGCAATGAGCAGTTCTTC; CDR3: CSVLRPGNEQFF
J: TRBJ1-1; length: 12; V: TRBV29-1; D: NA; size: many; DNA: TGCAGCGTTGGCCAGCTAAACACTGAAGCTTTCTTT; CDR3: CSVGQLNTEAFF
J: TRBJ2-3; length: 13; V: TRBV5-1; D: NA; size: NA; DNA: TGCGCCAGCAGCTTGGTAGCAAAAGATACGCAGTATTTT; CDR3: CASSLVAKDTQYF
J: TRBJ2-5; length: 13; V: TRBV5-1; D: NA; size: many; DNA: TGCGCCAGCAGCTTGGCCCACCAAGAGACCCAGTACTTC; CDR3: CASSLAHQETQYF
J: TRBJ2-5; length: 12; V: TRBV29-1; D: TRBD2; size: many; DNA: TGCAGCGCTCAACTAGCGGAGGAGACCCAGTACTTC; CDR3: CSAQLAEETQYF
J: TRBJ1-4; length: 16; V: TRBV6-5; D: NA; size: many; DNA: TGTGCCAGCAGTTACCGGACAGATTCAACTAATGAAAAACTGTTTTTT; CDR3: CASSYRTDSTNEKLFF
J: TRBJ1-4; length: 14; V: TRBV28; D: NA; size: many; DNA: TGTGCCATTAAACCCGGGGGGTCAAATGAAAAACTGTTTTTT; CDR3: CAIKPGGSNEKLFF
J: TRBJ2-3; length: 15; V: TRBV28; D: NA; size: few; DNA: TGTGCCAGCAGTCTTAACAAAGGTTTTAGTGACAAGCAGTATTTT; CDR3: CASSLNKGFSDKQYF
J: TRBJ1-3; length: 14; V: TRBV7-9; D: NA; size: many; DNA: TGTGCCAGCAGCCCAGGGTGGACTGGAAACACCATATATTTT; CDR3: CASSPGWTGNTIYF
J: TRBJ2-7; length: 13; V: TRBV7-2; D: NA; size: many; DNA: TGTGCCAGCAGCTTGGACTGGTCCTACGAGCAGTACTTC; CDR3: CASSLDWSYEQYF
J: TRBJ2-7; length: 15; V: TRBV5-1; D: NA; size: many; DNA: TGCGCCAGCAGCTTGATCCGCGTCCCACTCTACGAGCAGTACTTC; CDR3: CASSLIRVPLYEQYF
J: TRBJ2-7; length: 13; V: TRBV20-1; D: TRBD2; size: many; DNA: TGCAGTGCCGCGGGAGGGCTCTCCTACGAGCAGTACTTC; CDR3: CSAAGGLSYEQYF
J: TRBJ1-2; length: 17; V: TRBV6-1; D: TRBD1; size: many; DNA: TGTGCCAGCAGAAAATGGGGACAGGGGCGAACTAACTATGGCTACACCTTC; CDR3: CASRKWGQGRTNYGYTF